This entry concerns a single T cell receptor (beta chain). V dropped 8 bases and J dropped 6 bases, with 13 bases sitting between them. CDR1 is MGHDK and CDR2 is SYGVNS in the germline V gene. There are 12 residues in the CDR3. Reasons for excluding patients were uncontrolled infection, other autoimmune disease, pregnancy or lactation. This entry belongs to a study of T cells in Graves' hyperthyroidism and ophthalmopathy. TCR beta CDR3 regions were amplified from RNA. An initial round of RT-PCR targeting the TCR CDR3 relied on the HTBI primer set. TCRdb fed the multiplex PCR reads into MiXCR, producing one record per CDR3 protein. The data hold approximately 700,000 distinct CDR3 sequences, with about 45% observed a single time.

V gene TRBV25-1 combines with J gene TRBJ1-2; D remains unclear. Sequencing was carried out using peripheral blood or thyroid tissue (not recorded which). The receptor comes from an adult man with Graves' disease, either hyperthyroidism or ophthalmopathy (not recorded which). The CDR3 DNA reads TGTGCCAGCTTAGGAGGGTCCGATGGCTACACCTTC. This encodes CASLGGSDGYTF.